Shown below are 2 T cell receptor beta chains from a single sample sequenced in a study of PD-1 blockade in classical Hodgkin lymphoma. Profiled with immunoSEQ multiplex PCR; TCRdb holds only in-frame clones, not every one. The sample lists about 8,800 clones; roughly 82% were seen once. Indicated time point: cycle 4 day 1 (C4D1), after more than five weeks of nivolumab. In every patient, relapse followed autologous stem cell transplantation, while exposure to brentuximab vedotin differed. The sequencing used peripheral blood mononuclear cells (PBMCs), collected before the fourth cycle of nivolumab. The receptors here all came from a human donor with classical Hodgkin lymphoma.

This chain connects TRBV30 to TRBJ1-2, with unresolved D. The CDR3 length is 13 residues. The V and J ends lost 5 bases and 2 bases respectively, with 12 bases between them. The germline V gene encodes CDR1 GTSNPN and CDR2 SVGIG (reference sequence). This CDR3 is CAWAGRRNYGYTF. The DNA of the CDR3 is TGTGCCTGGGCGGGTCGTCGGAACTATGGCTACACCTTC.

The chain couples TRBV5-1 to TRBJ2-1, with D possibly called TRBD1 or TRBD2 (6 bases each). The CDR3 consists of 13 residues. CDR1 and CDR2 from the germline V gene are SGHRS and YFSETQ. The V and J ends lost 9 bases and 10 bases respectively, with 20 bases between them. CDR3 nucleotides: TGCGCCACCTCGGGGGAAAGGCAGGGGGAGCAGTTCTTC. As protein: CATSGERQGEQFF.